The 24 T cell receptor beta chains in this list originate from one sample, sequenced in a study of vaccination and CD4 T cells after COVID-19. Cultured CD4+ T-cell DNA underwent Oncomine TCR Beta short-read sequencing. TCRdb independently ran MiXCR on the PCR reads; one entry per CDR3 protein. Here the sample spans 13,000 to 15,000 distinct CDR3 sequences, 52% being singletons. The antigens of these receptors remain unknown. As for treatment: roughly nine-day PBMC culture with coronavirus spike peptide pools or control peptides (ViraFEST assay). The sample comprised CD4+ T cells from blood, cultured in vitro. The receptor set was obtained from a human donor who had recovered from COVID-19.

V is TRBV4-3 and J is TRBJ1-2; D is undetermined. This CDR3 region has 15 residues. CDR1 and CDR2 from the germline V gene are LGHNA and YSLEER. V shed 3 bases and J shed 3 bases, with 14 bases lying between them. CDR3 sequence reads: CASSQRHPSDYGYTF. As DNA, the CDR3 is TGCGCCAGCAGCCAGAGACACCCGTCTGACTATGGCTACACCTTC.

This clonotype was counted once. The CDR3 loop reads CASSLYYGYTF. DNA for the CDR3: TGTGCCAGCAGTCTCTACTATGGCTACACCTTC. The chain has TRBV28 and TRBJ1-2; D gene ambiguous. Germline CDR1 and CDR2: MDHEN and SYDVKM. The CDR3 length is 11 residues. V lost 5 bases to trimming and J lost 3 bases, with 4 bases between them.

CDR3 nucleotides: TGTGCCAGCAGCTTAGGTCCAGTCTTTTGGAATGAGCAGTTCTTC. Its protein product is CASSLGPVFWNEQFF. V and J are TRBV11-2 and TRBJ2-1; D remains ambiguous. Germline assignment: CDR1 SGHAT and CDR2 FQNNGV. Between the trimmed V and J ends, which lost 1 base and 7 bases, there was a span of 14 bases. There are 15 residues in the CDR3.

This chain's CDR3 is CSARQRQGGRTDTQYF. The CDR3 DNA is TGCAGTGCTAGACAACGACAGGGGGGTCGCACAGATACGCAGTATTTT. The chain combines TRBV20-1 with TRBJ2-3, with TRBD1 matching over 9 bases. V dropped 2 bases and J dropped 1; count of bases not matched to a gene: 7. The germline V gene has CDR1 DFQATT and CDR2 SNEGSKA (reference sequence). This CDR3 is built from 16 residues.

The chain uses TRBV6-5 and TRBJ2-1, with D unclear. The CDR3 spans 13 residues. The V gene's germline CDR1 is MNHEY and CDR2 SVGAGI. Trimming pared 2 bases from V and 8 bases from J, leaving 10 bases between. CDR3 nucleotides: TGTGCCAGCAGTTACGGATTTTTAGATGAGCAGTTCTTC. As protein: CASSYGFLDEQFF.

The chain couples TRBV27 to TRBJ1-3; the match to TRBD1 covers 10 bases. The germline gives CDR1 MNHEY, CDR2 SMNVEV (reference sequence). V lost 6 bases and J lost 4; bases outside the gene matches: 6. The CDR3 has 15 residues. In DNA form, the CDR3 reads TGTGCCAGCAGCATCGGACAGGGGGTCGGAAACACCATATATTTT. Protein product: CASSIGQGVGNTIYF.

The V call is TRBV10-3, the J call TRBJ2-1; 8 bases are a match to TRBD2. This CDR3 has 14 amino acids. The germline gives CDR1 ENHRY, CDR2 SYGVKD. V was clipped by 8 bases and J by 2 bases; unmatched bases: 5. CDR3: CAILSGSTYNEQFF. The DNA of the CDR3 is TGTGCCATCCTAAGCGGGAGTACCTACAATGAGCAGTTCTTC.

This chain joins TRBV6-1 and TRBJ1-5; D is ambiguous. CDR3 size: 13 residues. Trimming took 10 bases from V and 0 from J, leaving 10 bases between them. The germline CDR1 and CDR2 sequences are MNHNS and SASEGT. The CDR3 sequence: CATTRDSNQPQHF. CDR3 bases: TGTGCCACGACCCGAGATAGCAATCAGCCCCAGCATTTT.

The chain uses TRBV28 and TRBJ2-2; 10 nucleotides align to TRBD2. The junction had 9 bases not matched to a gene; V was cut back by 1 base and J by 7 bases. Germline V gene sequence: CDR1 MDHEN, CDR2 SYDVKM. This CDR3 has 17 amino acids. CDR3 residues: CASSLSGLAGVSGELFF. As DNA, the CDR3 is TGTGCCAGCAGTTTATCAGGGCTAGCGGGGGTTAGCGGGGAGCTGTTTTTT.

As DNA, the CDR3 is TGCAGTGCTACCCTCAGGGGAAATCAGCCCCAGCATTTT. Translation gives CSATLRGNQPQHF. This chain links TRBV20-1 with TRBJ1-5; a possible D gene is TRBD1 (6 bases). This CDR3 region has 13 residues. V gave up 4 bases and J gave up 4 bases, with 11 bases separating them. Looked up from germline, CDR1 is DFQATT and CDR2 is SNEGSKA (reference sequence).

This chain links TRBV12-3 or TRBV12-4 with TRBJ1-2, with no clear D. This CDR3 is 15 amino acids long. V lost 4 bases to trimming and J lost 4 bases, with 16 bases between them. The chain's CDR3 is CASSSRPTAAYGYTF. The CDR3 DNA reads TGTGCCAGCAGTTCCCGACCTACGGCAGCCTATGGCTACACCTTC.

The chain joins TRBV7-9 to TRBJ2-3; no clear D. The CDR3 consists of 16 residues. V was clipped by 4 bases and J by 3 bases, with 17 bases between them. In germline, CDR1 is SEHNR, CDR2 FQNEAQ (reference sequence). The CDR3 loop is CASSSRTLIRTDTQYF. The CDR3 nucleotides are TGTGCCAGCAGCTCAAGGACCCTTATCAGGACAGATACGCAGTATTTT.

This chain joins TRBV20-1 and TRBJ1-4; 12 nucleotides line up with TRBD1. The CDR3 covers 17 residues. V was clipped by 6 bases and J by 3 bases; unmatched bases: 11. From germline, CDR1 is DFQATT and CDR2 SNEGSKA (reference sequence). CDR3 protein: CSARSGTGGRANEKLFF. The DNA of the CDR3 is TGCAGTGCGAGATCCGGGACAGGGGGCAGAGCTAATGAAAAACTGTTTTTT.

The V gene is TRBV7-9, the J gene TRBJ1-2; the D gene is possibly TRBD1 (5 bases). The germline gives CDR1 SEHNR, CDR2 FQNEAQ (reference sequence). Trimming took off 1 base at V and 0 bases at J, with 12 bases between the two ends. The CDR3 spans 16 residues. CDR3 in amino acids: CASSLDGQASNYGYTF. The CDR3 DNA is TGTGCCAGCAGCTTAGACGGACAAGCGTCTAACTATGGCTACACCTTC.

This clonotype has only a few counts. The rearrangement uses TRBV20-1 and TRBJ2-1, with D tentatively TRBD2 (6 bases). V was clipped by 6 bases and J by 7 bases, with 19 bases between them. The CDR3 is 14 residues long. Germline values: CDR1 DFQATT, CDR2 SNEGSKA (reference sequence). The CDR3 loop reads CSAMEGRAVNEQFF. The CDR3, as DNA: TGCAGTGCGATGGAGGGCAGGGCCGTTAATGAGCAGTTCTTC.

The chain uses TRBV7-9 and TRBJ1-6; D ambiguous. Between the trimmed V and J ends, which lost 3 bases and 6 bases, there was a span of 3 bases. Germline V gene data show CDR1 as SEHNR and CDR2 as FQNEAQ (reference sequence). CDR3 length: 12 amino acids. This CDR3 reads CASSLRNSPLHF. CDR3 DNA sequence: TGTGCCAGCAGCTTGCGTAATTCACCCCTCCACTTT. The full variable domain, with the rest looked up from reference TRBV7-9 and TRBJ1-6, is DTGVSQNPRHKITKRGQNVTFRCDPISEHNRLYWYRQTLGQGPEFLTYFQNEAQLEKSRLLSDRFSAERPKGSFSTLEIQRTEQGDSAMYLCASSLRNSPLHFGNGTRLTVT.

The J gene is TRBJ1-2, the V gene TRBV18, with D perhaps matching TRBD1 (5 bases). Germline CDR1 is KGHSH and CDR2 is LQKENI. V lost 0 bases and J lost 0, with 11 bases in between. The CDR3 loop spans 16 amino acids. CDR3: CASSPPGLPSNYGYTF. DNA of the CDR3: TGTGCCAGCTCACCACCGGGACTCCCTTCTAACTATGGCTACACCTTC.

For the CDR3, the DNA is TGTGCCAGCAGTAGACAGGGAAGCTCTGGAAACACCATATATTTT. Translated, it gives CASSRQGSSGNTIYF. The chain combines TRBV6-1 with TRBJ1-3; 7 positions match TRBD1. The V segment lost 5 bases and the J segment 0 bases; nucleotides outside the gene matches: 4. The CDR3 is 15 amino acids. CDR1 MNHNS and CDR2 SASEGT come from the germline V gene.

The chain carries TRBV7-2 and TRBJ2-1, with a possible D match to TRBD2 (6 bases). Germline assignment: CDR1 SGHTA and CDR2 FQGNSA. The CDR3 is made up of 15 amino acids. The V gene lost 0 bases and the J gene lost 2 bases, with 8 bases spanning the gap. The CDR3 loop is CASSLAAGPYNEQFF. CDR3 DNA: TGTGCCAGCAGCTTAGCGGCGGGGCCCTACAATGAGCAGTTCTTC.

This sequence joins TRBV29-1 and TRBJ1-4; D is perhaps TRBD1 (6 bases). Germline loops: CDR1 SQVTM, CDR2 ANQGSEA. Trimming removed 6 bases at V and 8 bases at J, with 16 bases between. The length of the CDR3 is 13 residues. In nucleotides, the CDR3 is TGCAGCGTCGGACAAGGGGGATTGGAAAAACTGTTTTTT. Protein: CSVGQGGLEKLFF.

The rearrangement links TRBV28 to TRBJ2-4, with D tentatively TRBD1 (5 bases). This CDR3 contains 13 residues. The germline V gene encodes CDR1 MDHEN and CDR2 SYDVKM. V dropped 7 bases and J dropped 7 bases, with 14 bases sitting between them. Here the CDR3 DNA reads TGTGCCAGCAACCCATATTGGGGCAACATTCAGTACTTC. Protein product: CASNPYWGNIQYF. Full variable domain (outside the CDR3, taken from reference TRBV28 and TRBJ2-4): DVKVTQSSRYLVKRTGEKVFLECVQDMDHENMFWYRQDPGLGLRLIYFSYDVKMKEKGDIPEGYSVSREKKERFSLILESASTNQTSMYLCASNPYWGNIQYFGAGTRLSVL.

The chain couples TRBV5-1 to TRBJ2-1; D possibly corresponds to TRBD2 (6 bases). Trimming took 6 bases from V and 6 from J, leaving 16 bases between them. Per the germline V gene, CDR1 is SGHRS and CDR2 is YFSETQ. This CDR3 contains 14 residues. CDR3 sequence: CASTRAEEGNEQFF. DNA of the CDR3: TGCGCCAGCACCCGGGCGGAGGAGGGCAATGAGCAGTTCTTC.

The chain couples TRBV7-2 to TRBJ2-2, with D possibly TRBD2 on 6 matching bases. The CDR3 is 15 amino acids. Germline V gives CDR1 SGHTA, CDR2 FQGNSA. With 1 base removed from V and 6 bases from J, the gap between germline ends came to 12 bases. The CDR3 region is CASSLELATAGELFF. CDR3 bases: TGTGCCAGCAGCTTAGAACTAGCAACGGCCGGGGAGCTGTTTTTT.

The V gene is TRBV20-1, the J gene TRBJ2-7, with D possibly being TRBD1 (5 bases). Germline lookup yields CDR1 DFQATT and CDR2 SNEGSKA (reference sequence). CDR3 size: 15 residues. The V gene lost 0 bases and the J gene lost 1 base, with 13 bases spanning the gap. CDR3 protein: CSARDRPGSSYEQYF. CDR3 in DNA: TGCAGTGCTAGAGATCGGCCAGGGTCATCCTACGAGCAGTACTTC.